The 14 T cell receptor beta chains in this list originate from one sample, sequenced in a study of OX40 agonist ivuxolimab in advanced cancers. Only in-frame clones appear in the TCRdb table, and some are missing; sequencing was by immunoSEQ multiplex PCR. The sample includes about 84,000 clones, approximately 89% of them seen just once. The sequences come from CD4+ or CD8+ T cells sorted from blood, collected in a trial of the OX40 agonist ivuxolimab. These receptors were collected from an adult with an advanced solid tumor such as melanoma, head and neck, liver or kidney cancer.

This chain links TRBV11-2 with TRBJ2-1, with unresolved D. Per germline, CDR1 SGHAT and CDR2 FQNNGV. This CDR3 has 16 amino acids. V was clipped by 5 bases and J by 5 bases, with 19 bases between them. The CDR3 sequence is CASSRRRFSLNNEQFF. The CDR3 DNA follows: TGTGCCAGCAGCCGTAGGCGGTTTTCCTTAAACAATGAGCAGTTCTTC. Supplemented by reference TRBV11-2 and TRBJ2-1, the full variable domain reads EAGVAQSPRYKIIEKRQSVAFWCNPISGHATLYWYQQILGQGPKLLIQFQNNGVVDDSQLPKDRFSAERLKGVDSTLKIQPAKLEDSAVYLCASSRRRFSLNNEQFFGPGTRLTVL.

The chain links TRBV5-1 to TRBJ2-1; D call uncertain. With 0 bases removed from V and 10 bases from J, the gap between germline ends came to 11 bases. Per germline, CDR1 SGHRS and CDR2 YFSETQ. This CDR3 has 13 amino acids. CDR3 DNA: TGCGCCAGCAGCTTGGTACGCGTCGGGGAGCAGTTCTTC. Translation gives CASSLVRVGEQFF.

V gene TRBV6-5 combines with J gene TRBJ1-4, with unresolved D. The ends were cut back, 4 bases at V and 8 bases at J, with 17 bases in the middle. Germline CDR1 and CDR2: MNHEY and SVGAGI. The CDR3 length is 15 residues. The CDR3 spells CASSSLRRKIEKLFF. CDR3 sequence (DNA): TGTGCCAGCAGTTCCTTGAGGCGGAAAATAGAAAAACTGTTTTTT.

V usage is TRBV11-2 and J usage is TRBJ1-4; 8 nucleotides match TRBD1. V was pared by 5 bases and J by 3 bases, with 5 bases of the junction left unmatched. Germline lookup yields CDR1 SGHAT and CDR2 FQNNGV. The CDR3 is 15 residues long. The CDR3 nucleotides read TGTGCCAGCAGCCCCGGACAGGGTCCTAATGAAAAACTGTTTTTT. Its translation is CASSPGQGPNEKLFF.

The V call is TRBV11-1, the J call TRBJ2-6; D is undetermined. Germline V gene sequence: CDR1 SGHAT, CDR2 FQDESV (reference sequence). V was pared by 1 base and J by 5 bases, with 15 bases between. The CDR3 consists of 17 residues. This chain's CDR3 is CASSLVGLMFWANVLTF. CDR3 in DNA: TGTGCCAGCAGCTTAGTTGGGCTGATGTTCTGGGCCAACGTCCTGACTTTC.

V is TRBV7-9 and J is TRBJ2-3; TRBD2 aligns across 12 bases. The CDR3 runs to 19 residues. V lost 5 bases to trimming and J lost 3 bases; unmatched junction nucleotides: 15. Germline CDR1 is SEHNR and CDR2 is FQNEAQ (reference sequence). CDR3 in amino acids: CASSPSPTLLAGGTDTQYF. The CDR3 nucleotides read TGTGCCAGCAGCCCCAGCCCTACTCTGCTAGCGGGGGGGACAGATACGCAGTATTTT.

V gene TRBV6-5 combines with J gene TRBJ2-7; TRBD1 agrees at 8 bases. The ends lost 7 bases at V and 0 bases at J; junction bases unmatched: 5. Looked up from germline, CDR1 is MNHEY and CDR2 is SVGAGI. The CDR3 extends over 14 amino acids. CDR3 nucleotide sequence: TGTGCCAGCACGTACACAGGGGGCTCCTACGAGCAGTACTTC. It is translated as CASTYTGGSYEQYF.

The J gene is TRBJ1-5, the V gene TRBV6-1, with 7 nucleotides matching TRBD1. The J segment lost 3 bases and the V segment lost 7 bases, leaving 6 bases of the junction unmatched. The CDR3 consists of 14 residues. Germline assignment: CDR1 MNHNS and CDR2 SASEGT. The CDR3 region has the DNA TGTGCCAGCAATACCAGGGGGAACAATCAGCCCCAGCATTTT. Translating it yields CASNTRGNNQPQHF.

The rearrangement links TRBV11-2 to TRBJ2-2, with D maybe TRBD2 (5 bases). The CDR3 contains 14 residues. V was clipped by 7 bases and J by 4 bases, with 13 bases between them. Looked up from germline, CDR1 is SGHAT and CDR2 is FQNNGV. CDR3 loop: CASNRGWPTGELFF. The CDR3 DNA reads TGTGCCAGCAATCGAGGGTGGCCCACCGGGGAGCTGTTTTTT.

This clone was found once. The J gene is TRBJ1-2, the V gene TRBV6-5; D is perhaps TRBD1 (5 bases). The CDR3 extends over 16 amino acids. The germline CDR1 and CDR2 sequences are MNHEY and SVGAGI. V was cut by 0 bases and J by 6 bases, with 17 bases left in between. The CDR3 here is CASSYSSGNGLDGYTF. CDR3 nucleotides: TGTGCCAGCAGTTACTCTTCAGGGAACGGATTGGATGGCTACACCTTC.

The chain recombines TRBV2 with TRBJ2-3, with TRBD2 identical over 14 bases. Trimming took 5 bases from V and 0 from J; bases not matched to a gene: 1. Germline V gene sequence: CDR1 SNHLY, CDR2 FYNNEI. The CDR3 length is 16 residues. The CDR3 DNA follows: TGTGCCAGCAGTAGACTAGCGGGGGGGAGCACAGATACGCAGTATTTT. It specifies CASSRLAGGSTDTQYF.

This clone turned up a few times. This chain connects TRBV19 to TRBJ2-2; D possibly corresponds to TRBD2 (5 bases). Trimming took 5 bases from V and 5 from J, leaving 6 bases between them. There are 12 residues in the CDR3. Germline assignment: CDR1 LNHDA and CDR2 SQIVND (reference sequence). CDR3 coding DNA: TGTGCCAGTAGTCCGGGGACCGGGGAGCTGTTTTTT. Encoded protein: CASSPGTGELFF.

V usage is TRBV6-5 and J usage is TRBJ2-7; a weak D match, TRBD2 (5 bases). The CDR3 contains 15 residues. Trimming removed 5 bases at V and 0 bases at J, with 14 bases between. Germline V lookup: CDR1 MNHEY, CDR2 SVGAGI. The CDR3 spells CASSRYLGSSYEQYF. Here the CDR3 DNA reads TGTGCCAGCAGTCGTTATCTTGGGAGCTCCTACGAGCAGTACTTC.

The CDR3 nucleotides read TGTGCCAGAGAGCGGGCAGAAAACACTGAAGCTTTCTTT. It encodes CARERAENTEAFF. V and J are TRBV6-7 and TRBJ1-1; D unclear. TRBV6-7 is filed as an ORF, its function uncertain. This CDR3 has 13 residues. V was pared by 9 bases and J by 2 bases, with 13 bases between.